This TCR beta chain was recorded in a study of cytomegalovirus exposure and HLA in healthy donors. Study summary: Of the donors genotyped, several hundred in all, about 76% fell in the Caucasian-associated ancestry cluster.

13 Jbeta primers and 60 Vbeta primers were used for the PCR. The data were produced by immunoSEQ multiplex PCR, yet TCRdb's version contains in-frame clones alone and is incomplete. Found here are 95,000 to 150,000 clones, roughly 80% of them singletons; the top ten hold about 30%. CDR1 and CDR2 from the germline V gene are SGHRS and YFSETQ. CDR3 length equals 16 residues. V dropped 4 bases and J dropped 2; count of bases not matched to a gene: 8. Healthy bone marrow donors made up the donors. V usage is TRBV5-1 and J usage is TRBJ2-1, with 8 bases matching TRBD1. The sequencing sample was made of PBMCs. The source of this sequence is a man between 60 and 75 years old in good health and CMV-seropositive. CDR3 in amino acids: CASSTQPGGPYNEQFF. The CDR3 coding sequence is TGCGCCAGCAGCACTCAACCAGGGGGCCCCTACAATGAGCAGTTCTTC.